The 28 T cell receptor beta chains listed next were all sequenced from one sample in a study of human T cells and chemical hapten exposure. The time point denotes: patch test 3, about 24 weeks after DPC sensitization. Stated treatment: therapeutic diphenylcyclopropenone sensitization with weekly scalp DPC. Total RNA was isolated from unfractionated whole blood. TCRdb reprocessed the RACE reads with MiXCR, giving one entry per CDR3 protein. The sample lists fewer than 50,000 distinct CDR3 sequences, roughly 9.5% occurring once. This sample comprised whole blood, obtained in connection with sensitization to the hapten diphenylcyclopropenone (DPC). All receptors derive from a man in his fifties with alopecia areata. Some clones in this sample may be carry-over from other donors' samples.

This chain connects TRBV2 to TRBJ2-7; D might be TRBD1 or TRBD2, each matching 5 bases. Germline CDR1 reads SNHLY; CDR2 reads FYNNEI. V lost 5 bases, J lost 0 bases, and 14 bases lay in between. The CDR3 loop spans 15 amino acids. The DNA of the CDR3 is TGTGCCAGCAGTTCTCCGGGACCCCTCTCCTACGAGCAGTACTTC. Its protein product is CASSSPGPLSYEQYF.

This clonotype was seen ten or more times. This rearrangement joins TRBV7-9 to TRBJ2-5; D may be TRBD2 (5 bases). Deletions cut 3 bases from V and 2 bases from J, with 7 bases between. CDR3 length equals 13 residues. Germline CDR1 SEHNR, CDR2 FQNEAQ (reference sequence). CDR3 sequence reads: CASSFGVQETQYF. CDR3 in DNA: TGTGCCAGCAGCTTCGGGGTACAAGAGACCCAGTACTTC. Filled out from reference TRBV7-9 and TRBJ2-5, the complete variable domain reads DTGVSQNPRHKITKRGQNVTFRCDPISEHNRLYWYRQTLGQGPEFLTYFQNEAQLEKSRLLSDRFSAERPKGSFSTLEIQRTEQGDSAMYLCASSFGVQETQYFGPGTRLLVL.

CDR3 loop: CASSSARVLHRDLSNQPQHF. The CDR3 DNA reads TGTGCCAGCAGCTCGGCCCGGGTACTCCACAGGGACTTGAGCAATCAGCCCCAGCATTTT. The chain is built from TRBV5-6 and TRBJ1-5; D is possibly TRBD1 (6 bases). Looked up from germline, CDR1 is SGHDT and CDR2 is YYEEEE. The CDR3 is 20 amino acids. The germline V and J ends were trimmed by 3 bases and 1 base, with 26 bases remaining between them.

This clonotype showed up many times. The rearrangement links TRBV3-1 to TRBJ2-7; TRBD2 agrees at 7 bases. The V gene's germline CDR1 is LGHDT and CDR2 YNNKEL (reference sequence). This CDR3 is built from 15 residues. Germline trimming cut 2 bases from V and 2 bases from J; bases unmatched to any gene: 6. CDR3 coding DNA: TGTGCCAGCAGCCAATGGACTAGACGTCCCTACGAGCAGTACTTC. Translated: CASSQWTRRPYEQYF.

This clonotype was found a few times. The rearrangement links TRBV3-1 to TRBJ2-1; D uncertain. V lost 1 base to trimming and J lost 2 bases, with 3 bases between them. This CDR3 contains 13 residues. CDR1 is LGHDT and CDR2 is YNNKEL in the germline V gene (reference sequence). Here the CDR3 DNA reads TGTGCCAGCAGCCAAGGTCCCTACAATGAGCAGTTCTTC. It is translated as CASSQGPYNEQFF.

This clonotype has a count of ten or more. The chain joins TRBV29-1 to TRBJ1-1; TRBD1 agrees at 7 bases. Germline V CDR1 and CDR2: SQVTM, ANQGSEA. This CDR3 has 12 residues. Trimming cost V 6 bases and J 4 bases; bases outside gene matches: 5. CDR3 in amino acids: CSVRQGATEAFF. The CDR3 nucleotides are TGCAGCGTACGACAGGGAGCCACTGAAGCTTTCTTT.

The J gene is TRBJ1-2, the V gene TRBV2; D unclear. V was cut by 5 bases and J by 3 bases, with 7 bases left in between. The CDR3 runs 12 residues. CDR1 and CDR2 from the germline V gene are SNHLY and FYNNEI. CDR3 loop: CASSTRDYGYTF. The CDR3 DNA follows: TGTGCCAGCAGTACCCGAGACTATGGCTACACCTTC.

This clonotype was recorded at least ten times. The J gene is TRBJ2-7, the V gene TRBV9; weak D call: TRBD1 (6 bases). The CDR3 extends over 15 amino acids. Trimming pared 4 bases from V and 5 bases from J, leaving 19 bases between. Looked up from germline, CDR1 is SGDLS and CDR2 is YYNGEE. DNA of the CDR3: TGTGCCAGCAGCCCTAGAGGGACAAAACCCCACGAGCAGTACTTC. Its translation is CASSPRGTKPHEQYF.

Many counts were recorded for this clonotype. The chain combines TRBV28 with TRBJ2-3; TRBD2 aligns across 8 bases. CDR3 length: 16 residues. Germline values: CDR1 MDHEN, CDR2 SYDVKM. The V and J ends lost 8 bases and 7 bases, in that order; junction bases with no gene match: 17. CDR3 sequence reads: CASSLPQAGVENTQYF. The CDR3, as DNA: TGTGCCAGCTCCCTTCCGCAAGCGGGAGTAGAAAATACGCAGTATTTT. Full variable domain (outside the CDR3, taken from reference TRBV28 and TRBJ2-3): DVKVTQSSRYLVKRTGEKVFLECVQDMDHENMFWYRQDPGLGLRLIYFSYDVKMKEKGDIPEGYSVSREKKERFSLILESASTNQTSMYLCASSLPQAGVENTQYFGPGTRLTVL.

This clonotype came up many times. The genes are TRBV2 and TRBJ1-6, with TRBD1 as a possible D gene (5 bases). The CDR3 spans 16 residues. The V end was cut by 5 bases, the J end by 6 bases, with 17 bases between. Germline V gene lookup returns CDR1 SNHLY and CDR2 FYNNEI. The CDR3 here is CASSQDRGSFNSPLHF. CDR3 coding DNA: TGTGCCAGCAGTCAAGACAGAGGCTCTTTTAATTCACCCCTCCACTTT.

This clonotype was detected ten times or more. V gene TRBV5-4 combines with J gene TRBJ2-3; TRBD2 agrees at 7 bases. The germline V gene encodes CDR1 SGHNT and CDR2 YYREEE (reference sequence). J was trimmed by 1 base and V by 4 bases; bases with no gene match: 6. The CDR3 runs to 15 residues. This CDR3 is CASSPRGEGTDTQYF. CDR3 nucleotide sequence: TGTGCCAGCAGCCCCCGGGGGGAGGGCACAGATACGCAGTATTTT.

The CDR3 reads CASSLSPMGEQFF. DNA for the CDR3: TGTGCCAGCAGCTTATCCCCGATGGGTGAGCAGTTCTTC. V gene TRBV7-2 combines with J gene TRBJ2-1; D gene ambiguous. Trimming stripped 2 bases from V and 9 bases from J, with 11 bases between. This CDR3 comprises 13 residues. Germline V gene lookup returns CDR1 SGHTA and CDR2 FQGNSA.

This clonotype was picked up a small number of times. The chain has TRBV18 and TRBJ2-2; D is ambiguous. V dropped 0 bases and J dropped 5 bases, with 19 bases sitting between them. The CDR3 has 18 residues. Germline CDR1 is KGHSH and CDR2 is LQKENI. The CDR3 coding sequence is TGTGCCAGCTCACCACCACGGTCCCATCCTGGTAGAACCGGGGAGCTGTTTTTT. Its protein is CASSPPRSHPGRTGELFF.

This clonotype was seen ten or more times. The chain is built from TRBV7-2 and TRBJ2-7; D is perhaps TRBD1 or TRBD2 (5 bases each). The CDR3 consists of 14 residues. Germline V gene data show CDR1 as SGHTA and CDR2 as FQGNSA. V shed 4 bases and J shed 4 bases, with 14 bases lying between them. CDR3 coding DNA: TGTGCCAGCAGCTCGGGACCTCCTCTGTACGAGCAGTACTTC. This encodes CASSSGPPLYEQYF.

This clonotype was seen at least ten times. The chain carries TRBV29-1 and TRBJ2-3; 11 positions match TRBD2. Germline values: CDR1 SQVTM, CDR2 ANQGSEA. V dropped 4 bases and J dropped 2; count of bases not matched to a gene: 5. The CDR3 contains 15 residues. The CDR3 reads CSVARLAGNTDTQYF. Written as DNA, the CDR3 is TGCAGCGTTGCGAGACTAGCGGGAAACACAGATACGCAGTATTTT.

This clonotype was observed a few times. This chain connects TRBV7-2 to TRBJ2-3, with a weak D call TRBD2 (6 bases). This CDR3 comprises 15 residues. V lost 0 bases to trimming and J lost 0 bases, with 7 bases between them. Germline lookup yields CDR1 SGHTA and CDR2 FQGNSA. The CDR3, as DNA: TGTGCCAGCAGCTTAGCAGCGGGTAGCACAGATACGCAGTATTTT. Protein: CASSLAAGSTDTQYF.

This clonotype has a count of ten or more. The chain has TRBV28 and TRBJ1-2; TRBD1 aligns across 7 bases. V shed 7 bases, J shed 1 base, and the junction held 6 bases outside the gene matches. The CDR3 consists of 14 residues. Looked up from germline, CDR1 is MDHEN and CDR2 is SYDVKM. The CDR3 is CASTPQGINYGYTF. CDR3 nucleotides: TGTGCCAGCACCCCACAGGGGATTAACTATGGCTACACCTTC.

This clonotype was seen repeatedly, ten times or more. The V gene is TRBV9, the J gene TRBJ2-1, with D unclear. V was trimmed by 4 bases and J by 8 bases, leaving 13 bases between them. The CDR3 is made up of 13 amino acids. The germline CDR1 and CDR2 sequences are SGDLS and YYNGEE. This chain's CDR3 is CASSPPPQDEQFF. CDR3 DNA sequence: TGTGCCAGCAGCCCACCTCCCCAGGATGAGCAGTTCTTC.

This clonotype was counted at least ten times. The chain is built from TRBV6-6 and TRBJ1-5, with D possibly TRBD1 on 6 matching bases. This CDR3 comprises 14 residues. V dropped 2 bases and J dropped 4 bases, with 9 bases sitting between them. Germline V gene sequence: CDR1 MNHNY, CDR2 SVGAGI (reference sequence). The CDR3 DNA reads TGTGCCAGCAGTTACACTGACAGGAATCAGCCCCAGCATTTT. Amino acid sequence: CASSYTDRNQPQHF.

This chain joins TRBV4-2 and TRBJ1-2, with unresolved D. V lost 1 base, J lost 1 base, and 7 bases lay in between. Looked up from germline, CDR1 is LGHNA and CDR2 is YNFKEQ. This CDR3 spans 14 amino acids. Written as DNA, the CDR3 is TGTGCCAGCAGCCAAGGGGCAGATAACTATGGCTACACCTTC. Encoded protein: CASSQGADNYGYTF.

The V gene is TRBV6-6, the J gene TRBJ1-5; D may be TRBD1 (5 bases). Germline-derived CDR1 and CDR2 are MNHNY and SVGAGI (reference sequence). Trimming took off 5 bases at V and 0 bases at J, with 11 bases between the two ends. This CDR3 is 15 amino acids long. CDR3 DNA sequence: TGTGCCAGCAGTGCGTTGGGGGGTAGCAATCAGCCCCAGCATTTT. Its translation is CASSALGGSNQPQHF.

This clonotype was observed many times. The V call is TRBV29-1, the J call TRBJ1-1, with D hard to call. V was cut by 4 bases and J by 4 bases, with 16 bases left in between. This CDR3 is built from 14 residues. The germline V gene encodes CDR1 SQVTM and CDR2 ANQGSEA. DNA for the CDR3: TGCAGCGTTGTACTACAGCGGTCCGGCACTGAAGCTTTCTTT. Its translation is CSVVLQRSGTEAFF.

J is TRBJ1-1 and V is TRBV25-1; no firm D call. Germline CDR1 reads MGHDK; CDR2 reads SYGVNS. The CDR3 loop spans 12 amino acids. Deletions cut 2 bases from V and 2 bases from J, with 3 bases between. Written as DNA, the CDR3 is TGTGCCAGCAGTGAACCTAACACTGAAGCTTTCTTT. Protein product: CASSEPNTEAFF.

This clonotype was picked up many times. Because the CDR3's place on the DNA is in doubt, the DNA is left out and the CDR3 is given as listed by TCRdb. This chain uses TRBV5-1 with TRBJ2-7; the table gives TRBD1 as D, unverified against the DNA. Ends included, the CDR3 has 16 residues. Per germline, CDR1 SGHRS and CDR2 YFSETQ. CDR3 sequence reads: CASSFGPGRRNEEQYF.

This clonotype was found a few times. V gene TRBV10-2 combines with J gene TRBJ1-4; the D is unclear. V was cut by 5 bases and J by 7 bases, with 20 bases left in between. The germline V gene encodes CDR1 WSHSY and CDR2 SAAADI. CDR3 size: 16 residues. The CDR3: CASSQSGGVHSEKLFF. The CDR3 DNA is TGCGCCAGCAGTCAGAGTGGTGGGGTCCACAGTGAAAAACTGTTTTTT.

This clonotype appeared many times. The V call is TRBV11-2, the J call TRBJ2-7; D might be TRBD2 (5 bases). V gave up 5 bases and J gave up 3 bases, with 20 bases separating them. This CDR3 comprises 16 residues. From germline, CDR1 is SGHAT and CDR2 FQNNGV. The CDR3 here is CASSQQRLPRVYEQYF. CDR3 nucleotide sequence: TGTGCCAGCAGCCAACAGCGGCTCCCGAGGGTCTACGAGCAGTACTTC.

The V gene is TRBV29-1, the J gene TRBJ2-3; the D gene is possibly TRBD2 (5 bases). Germline lookup yields CDR1 SQVTM and CDR2 ANQGSEA. Trimming pared 6 bases from V and 2 bases from J, leaving 9 bases between. CDR3 length: 12 amino acids. Here the CDR3 DNA reads TGCAGCGTGGAGCGGCCCACAGATACGCAGTATTTT. Protein product: CSVERPTDTQYF.

This clonotype occurred a few times. The genes are TRBV6-1 and TRBJ2-6, with D perhaps TRBD2 (5 bases). This CDR3 is 18 amino acids long. In germline, CDR1 is MNHNS, CDR2 SASEGT. V lost 0 bases and J lost 0, with 12 bases in between. For the CDR3, the DNA is TGTGCCAGCAGTGAAGCAGGAGGCCTGCTCTCTGGGGCCAACGTCCTGACTTTC. It is translated as CASSEAGGLLSGANVLTF.